This TCR beta chain was captured by sequencing in a study of blood T cell repertoires in COVID-19. The overall study: T cells, B-cell-depleted T cells, or PBMCs supplied cDNA or gDNA.

CDR3 length: 14 amino acids. In germline, CDR1 is MNHEY, CDR2 SVGEGT. J gave up 5 bases and V 6 bases, and 6 bases lay outside the gene matches. TCRdb's table, derived via immunoSEQ multiplex PCR, lists solely in-frame clones and lacks some. The repertoire holds approximately 380,000 clones, about 85% seen once, with approximately 3.7% in the top ten. The material sequenced was peripheral blood. The sequence was collected from a woman aged 18-29 years with acute or convalescent COVID-19. The chain has TRBV6-2 or TRBV6-3 and TRBJ1-5; 8 bases agree with TRBD1. CDR3 protein: CASSPDREDQPQHF. Here the CDR3 DNA reads TGTGCCAGCAGCCCGGACAGGGAAGATCAGCCCCAGCATTTT.